The clone carrying this TCR beta chain was observed a few times. The data are from a study of identical twins. The germline gives CDR1 DFQATT, CDR2 SNEGSKA (reference sequence). The CDR3 sequence is 15 residues long. With 0 bases removed from V and 4 bases from J, the gap between germline ends came to 15 bases. TCRdb reanalysed the 5' RACE reads using MiXCR and keeps one entry per CDR3 protein. Of 200,000 to 250,000 distinct CDR3 sequences in the sample, roughly 7% are singletons; the top ten hold 3% to 4.5%. These data were also filed under a second study, of yellow fever vaccine responses in identical twins.

The TCR sequence derives from a woman between 18 and 30 years old in good health. Material for sequencing was memory (CD45RO+) T cells sorted from blood. This rearrangement joins TRBV20-1 to TRBJ2-5; D is possibly TRBD2 (5 bases). CDR3: CSARDGLVAGETQYF. The CDR3 nucleotides read TGCAGTGCTAGAGATGGGCTAGTGGCGGGAGAGACCCAGTACTTC.